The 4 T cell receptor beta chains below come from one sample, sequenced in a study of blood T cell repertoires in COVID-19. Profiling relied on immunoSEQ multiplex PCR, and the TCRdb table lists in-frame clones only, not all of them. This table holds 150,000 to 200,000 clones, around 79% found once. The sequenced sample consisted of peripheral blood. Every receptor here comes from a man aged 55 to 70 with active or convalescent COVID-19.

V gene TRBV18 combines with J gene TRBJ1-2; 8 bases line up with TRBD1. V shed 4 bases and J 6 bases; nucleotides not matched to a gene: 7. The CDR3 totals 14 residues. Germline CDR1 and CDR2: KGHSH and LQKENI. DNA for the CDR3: TGTGCCAGCTCACGTGACAGGGGAGCGGATGGCTACACCTTC. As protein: CASSRDRGADGYTF.

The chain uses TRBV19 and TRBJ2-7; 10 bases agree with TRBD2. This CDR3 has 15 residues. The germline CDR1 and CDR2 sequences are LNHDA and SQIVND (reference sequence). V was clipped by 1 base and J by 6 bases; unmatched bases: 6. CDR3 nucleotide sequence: TGTGCCAGTAGTATAGGAACTAGCGGGATCAGCGAGCAGTACTTC. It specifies CASSIGTSGISEQYF. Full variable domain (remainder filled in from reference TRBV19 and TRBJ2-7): DGGITQSPKYLFRKEGQNVTLSCEQNLNHDAMYWYRQDPGQGLRLIYYSQIVNDFQKGDIAEGYSVSREKKESFPLTVTSAQKNPTAFYLCASSIGTSGISEQYFGPGTRLTVT.

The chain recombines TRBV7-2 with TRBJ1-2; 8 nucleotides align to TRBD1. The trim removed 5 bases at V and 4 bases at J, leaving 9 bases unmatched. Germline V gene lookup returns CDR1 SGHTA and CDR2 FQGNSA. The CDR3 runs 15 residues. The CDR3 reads CASSITGGRSYGYTF. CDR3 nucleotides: TGTGCCAGCAGCATCACAGGGGGTCGGAGCTATGGCTACACCTTC.

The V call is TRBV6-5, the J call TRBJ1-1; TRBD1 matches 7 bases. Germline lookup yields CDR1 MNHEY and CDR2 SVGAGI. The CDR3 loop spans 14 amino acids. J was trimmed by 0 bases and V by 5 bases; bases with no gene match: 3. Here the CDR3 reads CASSLGGLNTEAFF. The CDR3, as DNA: TGTGCCAGCAGTCTAGGGGGCTTGAACACTGAAGCTTTCTTT.